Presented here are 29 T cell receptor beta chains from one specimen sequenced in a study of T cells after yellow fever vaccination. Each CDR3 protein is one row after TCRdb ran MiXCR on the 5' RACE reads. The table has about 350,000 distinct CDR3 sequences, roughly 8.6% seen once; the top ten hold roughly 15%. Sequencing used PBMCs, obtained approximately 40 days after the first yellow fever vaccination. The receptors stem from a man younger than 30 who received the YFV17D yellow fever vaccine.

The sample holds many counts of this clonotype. The DNA of the CDR3 is TGTGCCAGCAGCCTCGCCCTAGCGGGGATTTACAATGAGCAGTTCTTC. It yields the protein CASSLALAGIYNEQFF. This chain joins TRBV7-9 and TRBJ2-1; 9 nucleotides match TRBD2. The germline gives CDR1 SEHNR, CDR2 FQNEAQ (reference sequence). The CDR3 consists of 16 residues. Trimming at V came to 5 bases and at J to 4 bases, leaving 9 bases not matched to a gene.

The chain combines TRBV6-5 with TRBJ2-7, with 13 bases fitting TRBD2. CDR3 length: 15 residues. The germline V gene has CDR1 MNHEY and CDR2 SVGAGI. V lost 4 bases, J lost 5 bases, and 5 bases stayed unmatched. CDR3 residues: CASSLTSGGINEQYF. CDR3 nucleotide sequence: TGTGCCAGCAGTTTGACTAGCGGGGGGATAAACGAGCAGTACTTC.

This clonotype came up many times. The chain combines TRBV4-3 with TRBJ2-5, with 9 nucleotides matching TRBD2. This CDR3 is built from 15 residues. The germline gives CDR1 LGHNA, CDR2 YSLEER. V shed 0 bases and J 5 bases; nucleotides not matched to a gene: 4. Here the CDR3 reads CASSQDLAGTETQYF. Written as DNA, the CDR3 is TGCGCCAGCAGCCAAGATCTAGCGGGGACGGAGACCCAGTACTTC.

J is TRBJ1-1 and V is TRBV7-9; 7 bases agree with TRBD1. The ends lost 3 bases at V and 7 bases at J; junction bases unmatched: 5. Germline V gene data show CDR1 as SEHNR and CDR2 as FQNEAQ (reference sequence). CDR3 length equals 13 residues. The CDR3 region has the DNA TGTGCCAGCAGCTTCCAGGGGGAGGGTGAAGCTTTCTTT. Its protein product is CASSFQGEGEAFF.

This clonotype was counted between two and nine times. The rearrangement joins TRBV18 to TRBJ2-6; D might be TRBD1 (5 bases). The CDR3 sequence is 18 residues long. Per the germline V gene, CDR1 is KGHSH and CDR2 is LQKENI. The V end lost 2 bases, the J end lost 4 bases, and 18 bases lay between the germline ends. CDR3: CASSPIQVFLRGANVLTF. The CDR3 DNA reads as TGTGCCAGCTCACCAATACAGGTTTTTTTAAGAGGGGCCAACGTCCTGACTTTC.

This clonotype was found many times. The CDR3 DNA sequence: TGCAGCGTTGAAGTGCCAGACTATGGCTACACCTTC. It specifies CSVEVPDYGYTF. This chain uses TRBV29-1 with TRBJ1-2; D gene ambiguous. CDR3 length: 12 amino acids. The V and J ends lost 1 base and 3 bases respectively, with 6 bases between them. CDR1 and CDR2 from the germline V gene are SQVTM and ANQGSEA.

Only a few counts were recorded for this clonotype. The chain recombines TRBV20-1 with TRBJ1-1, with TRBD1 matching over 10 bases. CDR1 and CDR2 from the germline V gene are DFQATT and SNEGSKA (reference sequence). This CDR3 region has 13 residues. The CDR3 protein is CRATGGWVTEAFF. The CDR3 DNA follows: TGCAGGGCGACAGGGGGCTGGGTCACTGAAGCTTTCTTT.

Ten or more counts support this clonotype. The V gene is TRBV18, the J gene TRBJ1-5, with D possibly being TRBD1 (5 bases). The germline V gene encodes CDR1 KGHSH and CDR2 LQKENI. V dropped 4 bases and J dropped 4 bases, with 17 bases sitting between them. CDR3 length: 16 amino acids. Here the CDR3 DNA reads TGTGCCAGCTCACAACTGCCTCCTGGGGGGAATCAGCCCCAGCATTTT. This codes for CASSQLPPGGNQPQHF.

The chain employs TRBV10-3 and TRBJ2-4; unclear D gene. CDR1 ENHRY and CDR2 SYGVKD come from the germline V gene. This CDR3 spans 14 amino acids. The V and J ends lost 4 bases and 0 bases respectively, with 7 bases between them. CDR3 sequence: CAISASLAKNIQYF. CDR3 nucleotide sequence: TGTGCCATCAGTGCTTCGTTAGCCAAAAACATTCAGTACTTC.

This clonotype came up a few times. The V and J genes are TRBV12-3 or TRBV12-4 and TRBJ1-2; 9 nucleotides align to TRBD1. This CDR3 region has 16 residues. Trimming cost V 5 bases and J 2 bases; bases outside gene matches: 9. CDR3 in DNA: TGTGCCAGCAGTACGGGGACAGGGAATGAAAACTATGGCTACACCTTC. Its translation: CASSTGTGNENYGYTF.

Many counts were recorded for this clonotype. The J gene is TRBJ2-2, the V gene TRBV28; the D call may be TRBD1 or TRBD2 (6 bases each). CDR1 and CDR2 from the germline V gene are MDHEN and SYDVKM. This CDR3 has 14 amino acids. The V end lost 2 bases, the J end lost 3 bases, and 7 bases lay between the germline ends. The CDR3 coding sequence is TGTGCCAGCAGTTTAAGGGGGGACACCGGGGAGCTGTTTTTT. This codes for CASSLRGDTGELFF.

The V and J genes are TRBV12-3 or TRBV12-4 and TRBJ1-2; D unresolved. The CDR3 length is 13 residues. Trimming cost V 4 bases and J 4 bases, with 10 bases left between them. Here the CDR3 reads CASSSGPIYGYTF. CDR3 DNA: TGTGCCAGCAGTTCTGGACCGATCTATGGCTACACCTTC.

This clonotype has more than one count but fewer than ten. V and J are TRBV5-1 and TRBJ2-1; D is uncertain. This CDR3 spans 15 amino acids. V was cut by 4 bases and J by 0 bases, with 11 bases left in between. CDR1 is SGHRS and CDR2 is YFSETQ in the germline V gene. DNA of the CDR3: TGCGCCAGCAGCCGACGCATGGGCTCCTACAATGAGCAGTTCTTC. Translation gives CASSRRMGSYNEQFF. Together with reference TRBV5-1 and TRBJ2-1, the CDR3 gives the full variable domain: KAGVTQTPRYLIKTRGQQVTLSCSPISGHRSVSWYQQTPGQGLQFLFEYFSETQRNKGNFPGRFSGRQFSNSRSEMNVSTLELGDSALYLCASSRRMGSYNEQFFGPGTRLTVL.

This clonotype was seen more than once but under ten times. For the CDR3, the DNA is TGCGCCAGCAGCCCTGCGGCCGGGACAGGTAACAATGAGCAGTTCTTC. Protein product: CASSPAAGTGNNEQFF. J is TRBJ2-1 and V is TRBV5-1, with 8 bases matching TRBD1. The CDR3 has 16 amino acids. Germline V gene lookup returns CDR1 SGHRS and CDR2 YFSETQ. Trimming cost V 4 bases and J 5 bases; bases outside gene matches: 11.

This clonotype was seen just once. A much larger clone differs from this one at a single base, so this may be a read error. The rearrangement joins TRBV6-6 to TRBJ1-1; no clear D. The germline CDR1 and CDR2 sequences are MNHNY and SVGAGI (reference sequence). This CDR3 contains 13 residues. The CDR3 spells CDSSYYGYTEAFF. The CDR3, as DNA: TGTGACAGCAGTTACTACGGTTACACTGAAGCTTTCTTT.

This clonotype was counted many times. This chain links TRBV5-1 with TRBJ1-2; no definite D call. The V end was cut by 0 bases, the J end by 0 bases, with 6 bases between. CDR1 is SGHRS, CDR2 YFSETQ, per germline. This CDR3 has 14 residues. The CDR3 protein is CASSLAASNYGYTF. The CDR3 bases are TGCGCCAGCAGCTTGGCGGCATCTAACTATGGCTACACCTTC.

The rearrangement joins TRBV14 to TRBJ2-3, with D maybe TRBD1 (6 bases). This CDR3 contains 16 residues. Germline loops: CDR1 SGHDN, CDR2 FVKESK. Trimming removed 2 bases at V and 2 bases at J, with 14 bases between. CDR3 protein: CASSQNRVLNTDTQYF. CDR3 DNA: TGTGCCAGCAGCCAAAACAGGGTTTTGAACACAGATACGCAGTATTTT.

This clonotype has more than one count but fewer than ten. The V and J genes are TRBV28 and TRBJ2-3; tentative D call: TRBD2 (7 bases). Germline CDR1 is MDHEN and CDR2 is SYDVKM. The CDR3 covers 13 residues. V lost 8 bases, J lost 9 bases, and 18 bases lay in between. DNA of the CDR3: TGTGCCAGCCGAGGCGGGGGCTTGGCGACGCAGTATTTT. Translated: CASRGGGLATQYF.

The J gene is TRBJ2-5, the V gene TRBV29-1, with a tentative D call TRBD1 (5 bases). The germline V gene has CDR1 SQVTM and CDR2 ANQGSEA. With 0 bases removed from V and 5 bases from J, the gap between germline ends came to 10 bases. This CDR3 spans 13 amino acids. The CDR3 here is CSVEEGLRETQYF. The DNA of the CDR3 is TGCAGCGTTGAAGAGGGGCTCAGGGAGACCCAGTACTTC.

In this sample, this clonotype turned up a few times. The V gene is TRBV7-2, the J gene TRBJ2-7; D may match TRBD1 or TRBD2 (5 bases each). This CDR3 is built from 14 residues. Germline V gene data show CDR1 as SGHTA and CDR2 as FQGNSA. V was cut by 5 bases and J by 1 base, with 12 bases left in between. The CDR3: CASSLRGESYEQYF. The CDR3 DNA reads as TGTGCCAGCAGCCTACGAGGGGAATCCTACGAGCAGTACTTC.

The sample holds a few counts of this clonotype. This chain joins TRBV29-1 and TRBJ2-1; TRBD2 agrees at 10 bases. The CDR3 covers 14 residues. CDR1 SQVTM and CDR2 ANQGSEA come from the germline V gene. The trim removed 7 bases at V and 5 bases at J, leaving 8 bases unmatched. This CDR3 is CSAELAGLNNEQFF. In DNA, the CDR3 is TGCAGCGCCGAACTAGCGGGGCTTAACAATGAGCAGTTCTTC.

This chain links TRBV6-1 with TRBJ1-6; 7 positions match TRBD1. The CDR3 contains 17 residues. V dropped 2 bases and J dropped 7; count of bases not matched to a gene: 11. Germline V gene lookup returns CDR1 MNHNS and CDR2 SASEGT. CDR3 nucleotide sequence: TGTGCCAGCAGTGAAACTCGGATCACAGGGGCAAATTCACCCCTCCACTTT. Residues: CASSETRITGANSPLHF.

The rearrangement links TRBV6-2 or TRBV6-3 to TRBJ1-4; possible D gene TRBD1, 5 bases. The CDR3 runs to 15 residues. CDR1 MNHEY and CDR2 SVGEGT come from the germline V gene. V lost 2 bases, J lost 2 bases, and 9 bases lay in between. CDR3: CASSYGTATNEKLFF. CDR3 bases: TGTGCCAGCAGTTACGGGACGGCGACTAATGAAAAACTGTTTTTT.

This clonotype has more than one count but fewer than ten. The CDR3 sequence is CASSAGPRGNSPLHF. DNA for the CDR3: TGTGCCAGCAGCGCGGGCCCTAGGGGTAATTCACCCCTCCACTTT. The chain has TRBV7-3 and TRBJ1-6, with a weak D call TRBD1 (5 bases). V was pared by 5 bases and J by 6 bases, with 14 bases between. The CDR3 is made up of 15 amino acids. CDR1 SGHTA and CDR2 FQGTGA come from the germline V gene.

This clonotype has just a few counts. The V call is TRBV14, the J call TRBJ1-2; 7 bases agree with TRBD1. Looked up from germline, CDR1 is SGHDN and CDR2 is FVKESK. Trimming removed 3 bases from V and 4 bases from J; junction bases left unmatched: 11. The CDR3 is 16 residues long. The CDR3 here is CASSHLPGGQLYGYTF. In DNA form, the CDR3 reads TGTGCCAGCAGCCACCTCCCTGGGGGACAGCTCTATGGCTACACCTTC.

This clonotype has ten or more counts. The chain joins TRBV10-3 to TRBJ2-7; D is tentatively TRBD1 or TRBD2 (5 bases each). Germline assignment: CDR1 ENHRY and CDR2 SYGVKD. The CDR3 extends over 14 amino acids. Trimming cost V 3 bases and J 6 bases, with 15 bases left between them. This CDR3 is CAISDTKGRIEQYF. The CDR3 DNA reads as TGTGCCATCAGTGACACTAAGGGACGGATCGAGCAGTACTTC.

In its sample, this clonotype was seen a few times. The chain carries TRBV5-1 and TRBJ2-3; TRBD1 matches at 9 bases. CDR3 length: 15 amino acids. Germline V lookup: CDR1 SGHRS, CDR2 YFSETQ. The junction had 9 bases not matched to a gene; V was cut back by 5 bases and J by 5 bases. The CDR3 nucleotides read TGCGCCAGCAGTCGGGACAGGGCCTCGAAAGATACGCAGTATTTT. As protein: CASSRDRASKDTQYF. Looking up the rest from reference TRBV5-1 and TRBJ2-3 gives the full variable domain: KAGVTQTPRYLIKTRGQQVTLSCSPISGHRSVSWYQQTPGQGLQFLFEYFSETQRNKGNFPGRFSGRQFSNSRSEMNVSTLELGDSALYLCASSRDRASKDTQYFGPGTRLTVL.

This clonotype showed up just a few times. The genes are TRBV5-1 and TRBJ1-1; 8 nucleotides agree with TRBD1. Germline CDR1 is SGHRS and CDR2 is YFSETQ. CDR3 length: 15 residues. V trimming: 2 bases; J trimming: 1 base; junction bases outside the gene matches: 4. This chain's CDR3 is CASSFHGTGNTEAFF. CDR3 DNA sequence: TGCGCCAGCAGCTTCCACGGGACAGGGAACACTGAAGCTTTCTTT.

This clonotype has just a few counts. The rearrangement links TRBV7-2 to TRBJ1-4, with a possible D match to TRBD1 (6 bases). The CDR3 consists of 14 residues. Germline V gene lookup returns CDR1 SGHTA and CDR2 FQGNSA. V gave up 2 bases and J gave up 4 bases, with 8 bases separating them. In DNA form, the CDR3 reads TGTGCCAGCAGCTTAAGGGGGGATAATGAAAAACTGTTTTTT. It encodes CASSLRGDNEKLFF. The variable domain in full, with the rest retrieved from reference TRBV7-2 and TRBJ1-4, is GAGVSQSPSNKVTEKGKDVELRCDPISGHTALYWYRQSLGQGLEFLIYFQGNSAPDKSGLPSDRFSAERTGGSVSTLTIQRTQQEDSAVYLCASSLRGDNEKLFFGSGTQLSVL.